The next 12 T cell receptor beta chains were all read from a single sample in a study of blood T cell repertoires in COVID-19. Libraries were prepared by immunoSEQ multiplex PCR; TCRdb keeps only in-frame clonotypes and omits some of them. The sample carries 95,000 to 110,000 clones, 85% to 90% recorded once. What was sequenced was peripheral blood. These receptors were obtained from a human donor in a cohort sampled during active COVID-19.

The rearrangement uses TRBV12-3 or TRBV12-4 and TRBJ1-1; 7 bases are shared with TRBD1. The trim removed 0 bases at V and 7 bases at J, leaving 2 bases unmatched. CDR3 length equals 13 residues. The CDR3, as DNA: TGTGCCAGCAGTTTAGCCAGGGGGTTTGAAGCTTTCTTT. Translation: CASSLARGFEAFF.

The chain has TRBV7-9 and TRBJ1-1; D possibly corresponds to TRBD1 (5 bases). This CDR3 is 13 amino acids long. Germline-derived CDR1 and CDR2 are SEHNR and FQNEAQ (reference sequence). V lost 3 bases, J lost 1 base, and 6 bases lay in between. The CDR3 here is CASSLQGNTEAFF. The CDR3 DNA reads as TGTGCCAGCAGCTTGCAGGGGAACACTGAAGCTTTCTTT. The complete variable domain, with remaining parts taken from reference TRBV7-9 and TRBJ1-1, reads DTGVSQNPRHKITKRGQNVTFRCDPISEHNRLYWYRQTLGQGPEFLTYFQNEAQLEKSRLLSDRFSAERPKGSFSTLEIQRTEQGDSAMYLCASSLQGNTEAFFGQGTRLTVV.

The chain has TRBV5-8 and TRBJ2-4; TRBD1 is a possible D gene (5 bases). The CDR3 is 16 residues long. Germline values: CDR1 SGHTS, CDR2 YDEGEE. V was trimmed by 2 bases and J by 0 bases, leaving 12 bases between them. CDR3 DNA sequence: TGTGCCAGCAGCTTTACAGGACGACTAGCCAAAAACATTCAGTACTTC. Protein product: CASSFTGRLAKNIQYF. Full variable domain (outside the CDR3, taken from reference TRBV5-8 and TRBJ2-4): EAGVTQSPTHLIKTRGQQATLRCSPISGHTSVYWYQQALGLGLQFLLWYDEGEERNRGNFPPRFSGRQFPNYSSELNVNALELEDSALYLCASSFTGRLAKNIQYFGAGTRLSVL.

The chain carries TRBV24-1 and TRBJ2-3; D ambiguous. V shed 5 bases and J shed 2 bases, with 4 bases lying between them. Germline CDR1 is KGHDR and CDR2 is SFDVKD. CDR3 length equals 12 residues. The CDR3 sequence: CATSAFTDTQYF. The CDR3 DNA follows: TGTGCCACCAGTGCCTTCACAGATACGCAGTATTTT.

V usage is TRBV7-9 and J usage is TRBJ1-4; D is unresolved. The CDR3 is 14 amino acids. V dropped 1 base and J dropped 4 bases, with 7 bases sitting between them. The germline CDR1 and CDR2 sequences are SEHNR and FQNEAQ (reference sequence). The CDR3 DNA is TGTGCCAGCAGCTTAGACAGCCATAATGAAAAACTGTTTTTT. It specifies CASSLDSHNEKLFF.

V and J are TRBV7-9 and TRBJ2-1; 10 bases are shared with TRBD1. Germline-derived CDR1 and CDR2 are SEHNR and FQNEAQ (reference sequence). V lost 4 bases, J lost 8 bases, and 8 bases stayed unmatched. The CDR3 loop spans 15 amino acids. For the CDR3, the DNA is TGTGCCAGCAGCTGGAGGGACAGGGGTGTCGATGAGCAGTTCTTC. Its translation: CASSWRDRGVDEQFF. The full variable domain, completed using reference TRBV7-9 and TRBJ2-1, is DTGVSQNPRHKITKRGQNVTFRCDPISEHNRLYWYRQTLGQGPEFLTYFQNEAQLEKSRLLSDRFSAERPKGSFSTLEIQRTEQGDSAMYLCASSWRDRGVDEQFFGPGTRLTVL.

J is TRBJ2-5 and V is TRBV28; 7 nucleotides line up with TRBD1. The CDR3 is made up of 15 amino acids. V dropped 5 bases and J dropped 0; count of bases not matched to a gene: 6. Germline loops: CDR1 MDHEN, CDR2 SYDVKM. As DNA, the CDR3 is TGTGCCAGCAGTGGGCCCGGGACAGACCAAGAGACCCAGTACTTC. It encodes CASSGPGTDQETQYF.

V is TRBV3-1 (or the pseudogene TRBV3-2) and J is TRBJ1-2, with TRBD1 identical over 11 bases. The CDR3 covers 19 residues. J was trimmed by 2 bases and V by 0 bases; bases with no gene match: 11. Germline V gene data show CDR1 as LGHDT and CDR2 as YNNKEL (reference sequence). CDR3 DNA: TGTGCCAGCAGCCAAGAACTCGGGACAGGGGGTGGCGGAAACTATGGCTACACCTTC. It translates to CASSQELGTGGGGNYGYTF.

The chain is built from TRBV5-6 and TRBJ2-5; 11 positions agree with TRBD2. Germline lookup yields CDR1 SGHDT and CDR2 YYEEEE. V shed 0 bases and J 4 bases; nucleotides not matched to a gene: 2. The CDR3 consists of 15 residues. CDR3 DNA sequence: TGTGCCAGCAGCTTGGTGCTAGCGGGGGGAGAGACCCAGTACTTC. This sequence encodes CASSLVLAGGETQYF.

The gene calls are TRBV6-5 and TRBJ2-7, with D tentatively TRBD1 (6 bases). Germline V CDR1 and CDR2: MNHEY, SVGAGI. Trimming cost V 8 bases and J 3 bases, with 14 bases left between them. This CDR3 region has 13 residues. CDR3 DNA sequence: TGTGCCAGCTTTGCAGGGGCCGTCTACGAGCAGTACTTC. It specifies CASFAGAVYEQYF.

This chain joins TRBV28 and TRBJ1-2; D might be TRBD1 (6 bases). The CDR3 spans 13 residues. The germline V gene has CDR1 MDHEN and CDR2 SYDVKM. V was clipped by 4 bases and J by 7 bases, with 13 bases between them. CDR3 residues: CASSSTRTAGYTF. CDR3 bases: TGTGCCAGCAGTTCCACCCGGACAGCTGGCTACACCTTC.

V usage is TRBV28 and J usage is TRBJ1-5, with TRBD1 matching over 9 bases. The CDR3 sequence is 15 residues long. V lost 6 bases and J lost 2; bases outside the gene matches: 5. Germline loops: CDR1 MDHEN, CDR2 SYDVKM. The CDR3 bases are TGTGCCAGCAGGAATACAGGGGGCGGCAATCAGCCCCAGCATTTT. Translation gives CASRNTGGGNQPQHF.